This T cell receptor beta chain was sequenced during a study of radiotherapy plus CTLA-4 blockade in lung cancer. V shed 5 bases and J shed 2 bases, with 15 bases lying between them. The CDR3 is 15 residues long. Germline values: CDR1 SEHNR, CDR2 FQNEAQ (reference sequence). Only in-frame clones appear in the TCRdb table, and some are missing; sequencing was by immunoSEQ multiplex PCR. The sample has tens of thousands of clones; more than 75% are singletons. This sample comprised peripheral blood, obtained from a patient treated with radiotherapy plus ipilimumab. This TCR was sampled from a human donor with non-small cell lung cancer who had a partial response to radiotherapy plus ipilimumab. The chain recombines TRBV7-9 with TRBJ1-2; D possibly corresponds to TRBD1 (5 bases). CDR3 residues: CASSPGEVANYGYTF. The CDR3 DNA reads as TGTGCCAGCAGCCCGGGGGAGGTAGCGAACTATGGCTACACCTTC.